This TCR beta chain originates from a study of T cells expressing NK-cell markers. Study-level information: TCR beta repertoires came from sorted CD3+CD56+NKG2C+, CD3+CD56+NKG2C- and CD3+CD56-NKG2C+ T cells.

The CDR3 is 13 residues long. Germline assignment: CDR1 MNHNS and CDR2 SASEGT. Synthesis of TCR beta cDNA relied on 5'RACE template switching carrying UMIs. After re-calling the 5' RACE reads, TCRdb lists one entry per CDR3 protein, DNA absent. The sample has 250,000 to 300,000 distinct CDR3 sequences; the top ten hold more than 3.5%. The sequence was obtained from a woman between 18 and 70 years old in good health. This chain joins TRBV6-1 and TRBJ2-3; the D call of TRBD1 rests on TCRdb alone, since no DNA is present to check it. The sequencing input was blood T cells: a sorted CD56 or NKG2C T cell subset, CD4+ or CD8+ T cells, or bulk PBMC T cells (not recorded which). CDR3 sequence: CASSRQGWDTQYF.